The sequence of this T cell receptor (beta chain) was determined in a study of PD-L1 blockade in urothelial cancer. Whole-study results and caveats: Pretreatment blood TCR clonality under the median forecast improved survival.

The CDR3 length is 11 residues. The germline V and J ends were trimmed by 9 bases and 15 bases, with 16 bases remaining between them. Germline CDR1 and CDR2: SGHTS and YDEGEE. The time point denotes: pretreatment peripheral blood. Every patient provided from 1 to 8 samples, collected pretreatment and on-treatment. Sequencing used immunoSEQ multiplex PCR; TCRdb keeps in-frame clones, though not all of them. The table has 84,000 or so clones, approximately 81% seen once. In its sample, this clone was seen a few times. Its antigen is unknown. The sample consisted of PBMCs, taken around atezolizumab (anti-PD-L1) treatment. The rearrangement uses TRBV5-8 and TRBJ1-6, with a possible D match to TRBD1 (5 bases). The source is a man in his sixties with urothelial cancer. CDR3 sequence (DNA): TGTGCCACCATCACAGGTCGTAGCCTCCACTTT. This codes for CATITGRSLHF. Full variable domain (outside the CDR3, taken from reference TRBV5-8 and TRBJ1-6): EAGVTQSPTHLIKTRGQQATLRCSPISGHTSVYWYQQALGLGLQFLLWYDEGEERNRGNFPPRFSGRQFPNYSSELNVNALELEDSALYLCATITGRSLHFGNGTRLTVT.